This T cell receptor beta chain emerged from a study of regulatory T cells in long-lasting Graves disease. Per germline, CDR1 SGHAT and CDR2 FQDESV (reference sequence). The CDR3 totals 15 residues. The ends were cut back, 5 bases at V and 0 bases at J, with 12 bases in the middle. The sample holds many counts of this clonotype. Time point here: newly diagnosed GD, antithyroid drugs for less than 3 months. PBMC RNA was the source of the TCR library. The authors built TCR beta libraries using iRepertoire HTBI primers and Arm-PCR of CDR3 regions. TCRdb processed the multiplex PCR reads anew with MiXCR; each CDR3 protein has one entry. The sample contains about 400,000 distinct CDR3 sequences, 15% to 20% of which appear only once. The sample was also reused in another study, on T cells in Graves' hyperthyroidism and ophthalmopathy.

This specimen was peripheral blood mononuclear cells (PBMCs), taken at new diagnosis, from a patient treated with antithyroid drugs. The clonotype was recovered from a woman aged 18-35 years with Graves disease. The chain is built from TRBV11-1 and TRBJ2-3; D is possibly TRBD2 (6 bases). CDR3 nucleotide sequence: TGTGCCAGCAGCCAAGGGACTTATAGCACAGATACGCAGTATTTT. Amino acids: CASSQGTYSTDTQYF.